The next 21 T cell receptor beta chains were all read from a single sample in a study of blood T cells in healthy people across ages. Sample-barcoded 5' priming and a J-beta primer mix drove a second PCR of 7 to 11 cycles. From the 5' RACE reads, TCRdb called clonotypes with MiXCR, one entry per CDR3 protein. The profile shows approximately 1,700,000 distinct CDR3 sequences, about two fifths of them singletons. What was sequenced was blood. Receptors originate from a human donor in good health.

This rearrangement joins TRBV12-3 or TRBV12-4 to TRBJ1-3; 8 nucleotides align to TRBD1. This CDR3 spans 15 amino acids. V trimming: 2 bases; J trimming: 4 bases; junction bases outside the gene matches: 4. The CDR3 is CASSLIQGEGNTIYF. The CDR3 DNA is TGTGCCAGCAGTTTAATACAGGGGGAAGGAAACACCATATATTTT.

V and J are TRBV7-9 and TRBJ1-2, with 9 bases that match TRBD1. The CDR3 runs 13 residues. Unmatched junction bases numbered 6, after V lost 7 bases and J lost 6 bases. CDR1 and CDR2 from the germline V gene are SEHNR and FQNEAQ (reference sequence). CDR3 nucleotides: TGTGCCAGCAAAATACAGGGGGCGGATGGCTACACCTTC. Translation: CASKIQGADGYTF.

The table lists this clonotype with a count of one. V is TRBV6-2 or TRBV6-3 and J is TRBJ2-7; no definite D call. With 6 bases removed from V and 6 bases from J, the gap between germline ends came to 18 bases. This CDR3 is built from 14 residues. Germline loops: CDR1 MNHEY, CDR2 SVGEGT. The chain's CDR3 is CASRSLTNTCEQYF. The CDR3 nucleotides are TGTGCCAGCAGGAGTCTGACGAATACCTGCGAGCAGTACTTC.

This clonotype was detected only once. The junction does not match germline at one end; this may be a read error. The CDR3 loop reads CAGSLDGTSYETQYF. The CDR3 DNA sequence: TGTGCCGGCAGCCTTGATGGGACTAGCTACGAGACCCAGTACTTC. V usage is TRBV9 and J usage is TRBJ2-5; 9 nucleotides align to TRBD2. Per the germline V gene, CDR1 is SGDLS and CDR2 is YYNGEE. The CDR3 runs 15 residues.

The V gene is TRBV5-5, the J gene TRBJ2-4, with TRBD1 matching over 8 bases. CDR1 is SGHKS and CDR2 is YYEKEE in the germline V gene (reference sequence). The CDR3 is 14 amino acids. V was clipped by 4 bases and J by 13 bases; unmatched bases: 13. The CDR3: CASSVTGDTWEQYF. The CDR3 bases are TGTGCCAGCAGCGTGACAGGGGATACGTGGGAGCAGTACTTC.

The gene calls are TRBV9 and TRBJ1-1; 7 bases fit TRBD1. The CDR3 sequence is 15 residues long. Germline CDR1 SGDLS, CDR2 YYNGEE. Losses at the gene ends were 3 bases for V and 3 bases for J; bases not matched to a gene: 8. The chain's CDR3 is CASSGPHRGYTEAFF. The DNA for the CDR3 is TGTGCCAGCAGCGGGCCGCACAGGGGTTACACTGAAGCTTTCTTT.

The chain is built from TRBV12-3 or TRBV12-4 and TRBJ1-1; 9 nucleotides agree with TRBD1. This CDR3 has 13 amino acids. The trim removed 5 bases at V and 8 bases at J, leaving 6 bases unmatched. CDR3 in amino acids: CASSPRDRVEAFF. CDR3 bases: TGTGCCAGCAGTCCAAGGGACAGGGTCGAAGCTTTCTTT.

This chain joins TRBV4-2 and TRBJ2-7, with D unresolved. Trimming took 5 bases from V and 1 from J, leaving 12 bases between them. This CDR3 is built from 14 residues. Germline-derived CDR1 and CDR2 are LGHNA and YNFKEQ. The CDR3 bases are TGTGCCAGCAGCGACACCCACGGTTCCTACGAGCAGTACTTC. As protein: CASSDTHGSYEQYF.

This rearrangement joins TRBV6-5 to TRBJ2-4; D possibly corresponds to TRBD1 (6 bases). The assigned J gene may be wrong: the sequence end matches TRBJ2-7 better. The CDR3 is made up of 15 amino acids. Germline loops: CDR1 MNHEY, CDR2 SVGAGI. In nucleotides, the CDR3 is TGTGCCAGCAGTCGAACAGGACAGTTCTCCTACGAGCAGTACTTC. Translation: CASSRTGQFSYEQYF.

This clonotype has just one count. The V gene is TRBV14, the J gene TRBJ1-2; D might be TRBD1 (6 bases). The ends were cut back, 5 bases at V and 4 bases at J, with 14 bases in the middle. This CDR3 is 14 amino acids long. Germline loops: CDR1 SGHDN, CDR2 FVKESK. The CDR3: CASSSVRGSYGYTF. CDR3 nucleotides: TGTGCCAGCAGCTCTGTCAGGGGAAGCTATGGCTACACCTTC. The variable domain in full, with the rest retrieved from reference TRBV14 and TRBJ1-2, is EAGVTQFPSHSVIEKGQTVTLRCDPISGHDNLYWYRRVMGKEIKFLLHFVKESKQDESGMPNNRFLAERTGGTYSTLKVQPAELEDSGVYFCASSSVRGSYGYTFGSGTRLTVV.

Concerning this clonotype: One end of the junction is discordant with germline, which a read error may explain. This CDR3 is CASTLIGTDTQYF. The CDR3 DNA is TGTGCCAGCACCTTGATAGGTACAGATACGCAGTATTTT. This sequence joins TRBV5-5 and TRBJ2-3; D is unclear. The CDR3 sequence is 13 residues long. Germline assignment: CDR1 SGHKS and CDR2 YYEKEE (reference sequence).

CDR3 sequence reads: CASSLHRSPEQFF. CDR3 in DNA: TGTGCCAGCAGTTTACACAGGAGCCCTGAGCAGTTCTTC. The chain joins TRBV27 to TRBJ2-1, with a tentative D call TRBD1 (5 bases). Trimming left V 2 bases short and J 9 bases short, with 11 bases between. CDR1 is MNHEY and CDR2 is SMNVEV in the germline V gene (reference sequence). CDR3 length equals 13 residues.

The J gene is TRBJ2-7, the V gene TRBV2; 9 bases line up with TRBD1. Germline loops: CDR1 SNHLY, CDR2 FYNNEI. J lost 3 bases, V lost 6 bases, and 3 bases had no gene match. CDR3 size: 13 residues. CDR3 DNA sequence: TGTGCCAGCAGGGGGACAGGGAACTACGAGCAGTACTTC. Encoded protein: CASRGTGNYEQYF. Drawing the rest from reference TRBV2 and TRBJ2-7, the complete variable domain is EPEVTQTPSHQVTQMGQEVILRCVPISNHLYFYWYRQILGQKVEFLVSFYNNEISEKSEIFDDQFSVERPDGSNFTLKIRSTKLEDSAMYFCASRGTGNYEQYFGPGTRLTVT.

The rearrangement uses TRBV18 and TRBJ1-1; the match to TRBD1 covers 7 bases. The trim removed 4 bases at V and 5 bases at J, leaving 7 bases unmatched. This CDR3 spans 14 amino acids. Germline V lookup: CDR1 KGHSH, CDR2 LQKENI. The CDR3 coding sequence is TGTGCCAGCTCACTCGCCCAGGGGGGGACTGAAGCTTTCTTT. Its protein product is CASSLAQGGTEAFF.

The chain combines TRBV29-1 with TRBJ2-1, with 8 positions matching TRBD2. This CDR3 comprises 13 residues. Germline-derived CDR1 and CDR2 are SQVTM and ANQGSEA. V lost 7 bases, J lost 0 bases, and 2 bases stayed unmatched. The CDR3 nucleotides are TGCAGCGCCGGGGGGGACTCCTACAATGAGCAGTTCTTC. Amino acids: CSAGGDSYNEQFF.

The chain links TRBV28 to TRBJ2-1, with 7 bases lining up with TRBD1. The tail of the sequence fits TRBJ2-7 better, so the J call may be wrong. Germline CDR1 MDHEN, CDR2 SYDVKM. The CDR3 has 17 residues. The CDR3 DNA follows: TGTGCCAGCAGTTTGGCCAGGGACAGAAAGATAGGCAATGAGCAGTACTTC. Protein: CASSLARDRKIGNEQYF.

This sequence joins TRBV6-5 and TRBJ1-2, with a tentative D call TRBD1 (5 bases). The CDR3 consists of 13 residues. The V end was cut by 5 bases, the J end by 8 bases, with 15 bases between. Germline assignment: CDR1 MNHEY and CDR2 SVGAGI. The CDR3 region has the DNA TGTGCCAGCAGTCTAAACCCGGGGGAGGGCTACACCTTC. This gives the protein CASSLNPGEGYTF.

In its sample, this clonotype was seen many times. The genes are TRBV11-2 and TRBJ2-1; a weak D match, TRBD2 (5 bases). Trimming removed 1 base from V and 9 bases from J, with 7 bases in between. The germline CDR1 and CDR2 sequences are SGHAT and FQNNGV. The CDR3 loop spans 12 amino acids. Written as DNA, the CDR3 is TGTGCCAGCAGCTTAGGAGGGCTTGAGCAGTTCTTC. Amino acids: CASSLGGLEQFF.

The J gene is TRBJ2-7, the V gene TRBV15, with D hard to call. The V gene lost 0 bases and the J gene lost 7 bases, with 10 bases spanning the gap. The CDR3 sequence is 13 residues long. Per germline, CDR1 LNHNV and CDR2 YYDKDF (reference sequence). The CDR3 nucleotides are TGTGCCACCAGCAGAGATTTTCCCGCAGAGCAGTACTTC. This codes for CATSRDFPAEQYF.

This clonotype showed up just once. The J gene is TRBJ2-2, the V gene TRBV6-5; D possibly corresponds to TRBD1 (5 bases). CDR3 length: 14 amino acids. Trimming took 6 bases from V and 5 from J, leaving 13 bases between them. Germline CDR1 MNHEY, CDR2 SVGAGI. CDR3 in amino acids: CASRYVPGTGELFF. In DNA form, the CDR3 reads TGTGCCAGCAGGTACGTCCCAGGGACCGGGGAGCTGTTTTTT.

The rearrangement uses TRBV18 and TRBJ1-5, with unresolved D. This CDR3 has 18 residues. Looked up from germline, CDR1 is KGHSH and CDR2 is LQKENI. V lost 4 bases and J lost 0, with 19 bases in between. This CDR3 reads CASSLRGVGTDSNQPQHF. CDR3 in DNA: TGTGCCAGCTCACTCCGTGGGGTGGGCACCGATAGCAATCAGCCCCAGCATTTT.